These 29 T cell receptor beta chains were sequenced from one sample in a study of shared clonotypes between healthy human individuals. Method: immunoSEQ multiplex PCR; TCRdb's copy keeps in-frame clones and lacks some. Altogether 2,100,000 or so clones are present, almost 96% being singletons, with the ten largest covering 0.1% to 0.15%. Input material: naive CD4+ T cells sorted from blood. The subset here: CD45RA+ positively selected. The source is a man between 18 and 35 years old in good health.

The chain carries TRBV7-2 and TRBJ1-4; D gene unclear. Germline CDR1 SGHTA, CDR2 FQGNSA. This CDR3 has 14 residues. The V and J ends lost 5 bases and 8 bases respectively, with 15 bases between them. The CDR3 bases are TGTGCCAGCAGCACCGAGGAGGACGGCGAAAAACTGTTTTTT. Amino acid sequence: CASSTEEDGEKLFF.

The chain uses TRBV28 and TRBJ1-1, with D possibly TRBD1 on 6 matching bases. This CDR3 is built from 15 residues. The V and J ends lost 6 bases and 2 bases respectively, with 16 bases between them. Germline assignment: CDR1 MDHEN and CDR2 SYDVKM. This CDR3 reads CASRNGGGANTEAFF. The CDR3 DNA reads TGTGCCAGCAGGAACGGCGGGGGCGCCAACACTGAAGCTTTCTTT.

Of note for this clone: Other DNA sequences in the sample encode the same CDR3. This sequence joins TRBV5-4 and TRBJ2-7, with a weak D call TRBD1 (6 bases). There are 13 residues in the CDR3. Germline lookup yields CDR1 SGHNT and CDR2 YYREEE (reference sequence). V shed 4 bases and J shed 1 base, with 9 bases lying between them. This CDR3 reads CASSLGQSYEQYF. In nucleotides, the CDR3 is TGTGCCAGCAGCCTAGGACAGTCCTACGAGCAGTACTTC.

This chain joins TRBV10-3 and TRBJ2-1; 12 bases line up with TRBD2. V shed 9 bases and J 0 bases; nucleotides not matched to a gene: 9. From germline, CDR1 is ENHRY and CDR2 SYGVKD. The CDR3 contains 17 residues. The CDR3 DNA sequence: TGTGCCATATCCGGGACTAGCGGGTTAAGCTCCTACAATGAGCAGTTCTTC. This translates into CAISGTSGLSSYNEQFF.

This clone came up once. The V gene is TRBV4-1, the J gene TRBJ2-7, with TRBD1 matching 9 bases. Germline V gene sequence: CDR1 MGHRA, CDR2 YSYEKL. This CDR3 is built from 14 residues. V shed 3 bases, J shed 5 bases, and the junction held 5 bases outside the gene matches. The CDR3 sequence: CASSQGQGRDEQYF. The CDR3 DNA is TGCGCCAGCAGCCAGGGACAGGGTAGGGACGAGCAGTACTTC.

The CDR3 loop reads CAWNGEQGWANTEAFF. The CDR3 DNA is TGTGCCTGGAACGGGGAACAGGGTTGGGCGAACACTGAAGCTTTCTTT. V gene TRBV30 combines with J gene TRBJ1-1; D is possibly TRBD1 (6 bases). The germline V gene has CDR1 GTSNPN and CDR2 SVGIG (reference sequence). This CDR3 is built from 16 residues. V gave up 4 bases and J gave up 1 base, with 19 bases separating them.

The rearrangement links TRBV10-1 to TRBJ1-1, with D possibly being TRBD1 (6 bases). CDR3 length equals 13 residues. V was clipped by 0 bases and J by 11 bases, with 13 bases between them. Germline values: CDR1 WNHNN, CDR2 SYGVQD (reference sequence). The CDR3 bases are TGCGCCAGCAGTGAGTCGGGCAATCAGGGGGCTTTCTTT. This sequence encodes CASSESGNQGAFF.

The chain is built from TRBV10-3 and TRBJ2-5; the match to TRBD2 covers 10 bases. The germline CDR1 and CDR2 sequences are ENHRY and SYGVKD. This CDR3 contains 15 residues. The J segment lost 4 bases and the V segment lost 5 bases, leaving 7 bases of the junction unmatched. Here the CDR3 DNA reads TGTGCCATCAGTTCAAGCGGGGGGGCTGGAGAGACCCAGTACTTC. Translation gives CAISSSGGAGETQYF.

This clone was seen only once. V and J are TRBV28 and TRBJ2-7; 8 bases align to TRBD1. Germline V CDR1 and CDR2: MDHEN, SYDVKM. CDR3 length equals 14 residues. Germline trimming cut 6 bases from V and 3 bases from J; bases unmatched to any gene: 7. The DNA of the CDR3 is TGTGCCAGCAGACCGGACAGGGTTTACTACGAGCAGTACTTC. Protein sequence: CASRPDRVYYEQYF.

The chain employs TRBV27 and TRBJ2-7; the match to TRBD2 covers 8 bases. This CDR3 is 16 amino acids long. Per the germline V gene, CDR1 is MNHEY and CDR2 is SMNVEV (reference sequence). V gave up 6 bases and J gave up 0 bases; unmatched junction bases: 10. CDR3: CASRFLLAGGSYEQYF. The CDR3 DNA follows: TGTGCCAGCAGATTTTTACTGGCGGGGGGCTCCTACGAGCAGTACTTC.

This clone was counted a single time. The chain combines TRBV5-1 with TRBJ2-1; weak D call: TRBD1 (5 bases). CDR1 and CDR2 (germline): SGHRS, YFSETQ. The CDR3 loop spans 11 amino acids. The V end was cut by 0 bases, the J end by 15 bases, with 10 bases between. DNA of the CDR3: TGCGCCAGCAGCTTGGAGGGGAACAGGTTCTTC. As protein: CASSLEGNRFF.

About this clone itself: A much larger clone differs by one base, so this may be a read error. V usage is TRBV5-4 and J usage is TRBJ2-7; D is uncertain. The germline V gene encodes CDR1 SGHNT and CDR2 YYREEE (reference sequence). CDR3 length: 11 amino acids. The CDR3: CASSLSNEQYF. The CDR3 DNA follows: TGTGCCAGCAGCCTCTCCAACGAGCAGTACTTC.

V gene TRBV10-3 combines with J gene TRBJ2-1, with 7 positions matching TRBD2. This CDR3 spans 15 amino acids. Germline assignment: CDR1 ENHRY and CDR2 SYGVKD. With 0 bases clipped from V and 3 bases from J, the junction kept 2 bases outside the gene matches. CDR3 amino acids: CAISESGGFYNEQFF. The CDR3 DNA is TGTGCCATCAGTGAGTCGGGGGGGTTCTACAATGAGCAGTTCTTC.

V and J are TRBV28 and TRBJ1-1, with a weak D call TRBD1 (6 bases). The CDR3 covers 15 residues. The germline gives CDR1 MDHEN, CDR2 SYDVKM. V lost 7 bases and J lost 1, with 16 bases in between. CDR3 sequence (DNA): TGTGCCAGCACCTGGGGGGCTGGTACGAACACTGAAGCTTTCTTT. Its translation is CASTWGAGTNTEAFF.

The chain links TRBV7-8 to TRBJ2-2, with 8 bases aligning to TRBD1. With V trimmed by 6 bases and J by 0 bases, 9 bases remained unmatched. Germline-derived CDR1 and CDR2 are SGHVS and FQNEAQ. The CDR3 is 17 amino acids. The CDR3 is CASSQTYRGANTGELFF. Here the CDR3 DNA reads TGTGCCAGCAGTCAAACGTACAGGGGGGCGAACACCGGGGAGCTGTTTTTT.

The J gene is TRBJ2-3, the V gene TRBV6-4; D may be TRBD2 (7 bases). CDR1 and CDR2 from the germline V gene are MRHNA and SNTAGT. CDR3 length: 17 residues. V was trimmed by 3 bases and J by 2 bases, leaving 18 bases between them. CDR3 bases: TGTGCCAGCAGTGAGGGGCGGGGGCTCCCTCCCACAGATACGCAGTATTTT. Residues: CASSEGRGLPPTDTQYF.

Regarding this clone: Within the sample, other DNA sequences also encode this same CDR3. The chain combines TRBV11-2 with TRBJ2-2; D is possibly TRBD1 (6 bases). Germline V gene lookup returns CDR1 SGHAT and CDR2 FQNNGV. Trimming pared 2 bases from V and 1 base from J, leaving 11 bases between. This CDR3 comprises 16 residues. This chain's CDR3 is CASSLTGRGNTGELFF. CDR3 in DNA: TGTGCCAGCAGCTTAACGGGCAGGGGGAACACCGGGGAGCTGTTTTTT.

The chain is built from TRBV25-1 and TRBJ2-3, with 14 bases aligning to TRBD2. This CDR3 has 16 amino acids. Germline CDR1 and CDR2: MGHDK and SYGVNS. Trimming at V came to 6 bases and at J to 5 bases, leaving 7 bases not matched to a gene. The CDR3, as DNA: TGTGCCAGCAGGAAGACTAGCGGGGGGGCTCGAGATACGCAGTATTTT. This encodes CASRKTSGGARDTQYF.

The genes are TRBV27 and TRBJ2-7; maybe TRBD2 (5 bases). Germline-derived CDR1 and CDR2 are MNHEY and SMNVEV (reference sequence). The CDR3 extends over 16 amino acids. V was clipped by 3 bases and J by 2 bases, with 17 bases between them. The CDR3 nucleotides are TGTGCCAGCAGTTTGGTCGTTGGGTCGGGAACCTACGAGCAGTACTTC. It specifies CASSLVVGSGTYEQYF.

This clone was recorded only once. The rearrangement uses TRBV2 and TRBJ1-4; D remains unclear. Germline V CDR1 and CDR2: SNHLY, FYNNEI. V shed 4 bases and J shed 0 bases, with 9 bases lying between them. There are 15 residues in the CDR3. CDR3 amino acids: CASSVQKATNEKLFF. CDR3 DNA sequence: TGTGCCAGCAGTGTCCAGAAAGCAACTAATGAAAAACTGTTTTTT.

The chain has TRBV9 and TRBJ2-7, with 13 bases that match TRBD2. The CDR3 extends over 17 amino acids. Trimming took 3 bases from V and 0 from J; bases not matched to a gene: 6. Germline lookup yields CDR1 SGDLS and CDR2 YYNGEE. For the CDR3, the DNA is TGTGCCAGCAGCGATCCCGGGACTAGCGGGAACTCCTACGAGCAGTACTTC. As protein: CASSDPGTSGNSYEQYF.

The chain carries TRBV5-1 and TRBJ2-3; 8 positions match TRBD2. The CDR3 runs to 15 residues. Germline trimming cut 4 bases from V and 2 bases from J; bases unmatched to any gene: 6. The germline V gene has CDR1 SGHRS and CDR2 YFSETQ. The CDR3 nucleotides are TGCGCCAGCAGCCATCTAGCGGGCGACACAGATACGCAGTATTTT. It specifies CASSHLAGDTDTQYF.

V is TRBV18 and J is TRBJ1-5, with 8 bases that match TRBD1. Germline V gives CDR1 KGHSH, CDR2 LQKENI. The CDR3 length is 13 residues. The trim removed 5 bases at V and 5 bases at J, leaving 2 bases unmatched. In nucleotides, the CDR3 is TGTGCCAGCTCAGGACAGGGTGATCAGCCCCAGCATTTT. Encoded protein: CASSGQGDQPQHF.

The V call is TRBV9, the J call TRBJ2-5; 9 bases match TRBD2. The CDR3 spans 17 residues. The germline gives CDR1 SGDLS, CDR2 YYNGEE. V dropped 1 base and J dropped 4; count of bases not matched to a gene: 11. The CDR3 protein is CASSVSPSGDLVETQYF. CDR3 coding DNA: TGTGCCAGCAGCGTATCCCCTAGCGGGGATCTTGTAGAGACCCAGTACTTC.

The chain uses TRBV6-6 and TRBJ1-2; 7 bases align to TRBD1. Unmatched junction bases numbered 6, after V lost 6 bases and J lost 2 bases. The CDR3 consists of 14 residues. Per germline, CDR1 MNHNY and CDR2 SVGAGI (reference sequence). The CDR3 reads CASRESQGNYGYTF. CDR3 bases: TGTGCCAGCAGAGAATCACAGGGGAACTATGGCTACACCTTC.

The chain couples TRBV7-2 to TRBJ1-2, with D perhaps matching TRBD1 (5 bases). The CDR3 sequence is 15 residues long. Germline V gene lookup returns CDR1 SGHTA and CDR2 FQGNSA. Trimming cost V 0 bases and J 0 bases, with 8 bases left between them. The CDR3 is CASSLAGAPNYGYTF. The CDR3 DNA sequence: TGTGCCAGCAGCTTAGCAGGGGCCCCTAACTATGGCTACACCTTC.

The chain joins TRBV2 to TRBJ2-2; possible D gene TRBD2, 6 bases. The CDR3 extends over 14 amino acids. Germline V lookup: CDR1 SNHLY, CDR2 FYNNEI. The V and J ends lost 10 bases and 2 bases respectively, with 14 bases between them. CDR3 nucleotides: TGTGCCACCAACTCCGGGACTAACACCGGGGAGCTGTTTTTT. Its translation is CATNSGTNTGELFF.

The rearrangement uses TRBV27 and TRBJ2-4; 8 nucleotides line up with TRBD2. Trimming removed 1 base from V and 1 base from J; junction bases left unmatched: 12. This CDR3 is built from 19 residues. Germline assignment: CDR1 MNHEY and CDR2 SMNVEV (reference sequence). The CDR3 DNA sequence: TGTGCCAGCAGTTTATTGGGGACTAGTAAAGTCCTGGCCAAAAACATTCAGTACTTC. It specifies CASSLLGTSKVLAKNIQYF.

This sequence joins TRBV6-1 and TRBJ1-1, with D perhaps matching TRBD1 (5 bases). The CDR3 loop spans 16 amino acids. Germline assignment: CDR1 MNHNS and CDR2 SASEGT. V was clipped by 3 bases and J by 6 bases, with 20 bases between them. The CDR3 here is CASSDDSLERWAEAFF. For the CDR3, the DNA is TGTGCCAGCAGTGACGACAGCCTCGAGAGGTGGGCTGAAGCTTTCTTT.